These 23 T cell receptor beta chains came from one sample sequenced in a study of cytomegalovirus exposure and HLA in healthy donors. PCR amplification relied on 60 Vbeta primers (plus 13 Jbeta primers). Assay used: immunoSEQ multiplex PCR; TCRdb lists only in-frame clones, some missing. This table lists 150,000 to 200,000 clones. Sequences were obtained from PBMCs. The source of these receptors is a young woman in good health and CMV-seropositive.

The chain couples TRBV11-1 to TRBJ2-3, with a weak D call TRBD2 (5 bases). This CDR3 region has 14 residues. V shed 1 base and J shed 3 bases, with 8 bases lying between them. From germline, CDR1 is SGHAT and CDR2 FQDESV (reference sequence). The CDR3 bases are TGTGCCAGCAGCTTAGACGGGGATACAGATACGCAGTATTTT. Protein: CASSLDGDTDTQYF.

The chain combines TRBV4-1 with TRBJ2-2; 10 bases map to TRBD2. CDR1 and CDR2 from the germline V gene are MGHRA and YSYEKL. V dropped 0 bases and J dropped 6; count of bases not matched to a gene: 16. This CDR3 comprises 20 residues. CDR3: CASSQDERGGWGRMAGELFF. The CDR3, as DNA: TGCGCCAGCAGCCAAGACGAGCGGGGGGGCTGGGGGAGGATGGCCGGGGAGCTGTTTTTT.

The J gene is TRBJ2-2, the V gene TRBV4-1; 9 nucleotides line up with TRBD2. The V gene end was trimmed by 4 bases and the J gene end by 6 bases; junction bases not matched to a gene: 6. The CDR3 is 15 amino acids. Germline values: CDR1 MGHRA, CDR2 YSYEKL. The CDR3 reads CASSRQRGVAGELFF. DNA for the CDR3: TGCGCCAGCAGCCGCCAGCGGGGGGTCGCCGGGGAGCTGTTTTTT.

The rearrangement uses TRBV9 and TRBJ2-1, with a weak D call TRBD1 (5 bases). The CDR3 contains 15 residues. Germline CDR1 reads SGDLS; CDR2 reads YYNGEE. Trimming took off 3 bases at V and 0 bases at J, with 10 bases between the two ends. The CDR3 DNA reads TGTGCCAGCAGCGCTCAGGGTAGCTCCTACAATGAGCAGTTCTTC. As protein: CASSAQGSSYNEQFF.

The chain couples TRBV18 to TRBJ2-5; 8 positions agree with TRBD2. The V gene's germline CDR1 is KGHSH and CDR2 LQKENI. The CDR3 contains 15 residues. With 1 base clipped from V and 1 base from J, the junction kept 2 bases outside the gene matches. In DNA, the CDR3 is TGTGCCAGCTCACCACGGACTAGCTCCCAAGAGACCCAGTACTTC. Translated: CASSPRTSSQETQYF.

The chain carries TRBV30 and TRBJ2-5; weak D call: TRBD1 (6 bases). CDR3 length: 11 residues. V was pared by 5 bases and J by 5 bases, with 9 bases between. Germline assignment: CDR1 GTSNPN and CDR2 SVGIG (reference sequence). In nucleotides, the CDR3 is TGTGCCTGGGGTCAGGGGGAGACCCAGTACTTC. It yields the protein CAWGQGETQYF.

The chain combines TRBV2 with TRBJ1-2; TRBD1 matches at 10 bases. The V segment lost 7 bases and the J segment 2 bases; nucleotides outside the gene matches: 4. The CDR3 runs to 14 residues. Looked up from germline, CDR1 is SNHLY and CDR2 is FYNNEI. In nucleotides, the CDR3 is TGTGCCAGCACTGGGACAGGGGAGAACTATGGCTACACCTTC. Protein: CASTGTGENYGYTF.

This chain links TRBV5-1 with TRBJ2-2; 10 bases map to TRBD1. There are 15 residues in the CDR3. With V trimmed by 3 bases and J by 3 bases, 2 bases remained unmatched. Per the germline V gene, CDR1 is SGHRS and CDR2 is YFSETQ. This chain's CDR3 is CASSSGTGDTGELFF. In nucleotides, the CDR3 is TGCGCCAGCAGCTCCGGGACAGGGGACACCGGGGAGCTGTTTTTT.

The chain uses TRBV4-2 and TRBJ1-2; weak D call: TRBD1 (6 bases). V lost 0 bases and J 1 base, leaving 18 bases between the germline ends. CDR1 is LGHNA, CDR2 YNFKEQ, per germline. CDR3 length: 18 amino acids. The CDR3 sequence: CASSQDLVWTVVNYGYTF. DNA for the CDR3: TGTGCCAGCAGCCAAGATCTGGTTTGGACAGTTGTTAACTATGGCTACACCTTC.

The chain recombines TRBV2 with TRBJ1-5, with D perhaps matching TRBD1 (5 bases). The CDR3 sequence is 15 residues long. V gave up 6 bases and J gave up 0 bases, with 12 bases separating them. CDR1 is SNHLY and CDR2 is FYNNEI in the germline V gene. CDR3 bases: TGTGCCAGCAGACTTGACAGTTATAGCAATCAGCCCCAGCATTTT. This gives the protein CASRLDSYSNQPQHF.

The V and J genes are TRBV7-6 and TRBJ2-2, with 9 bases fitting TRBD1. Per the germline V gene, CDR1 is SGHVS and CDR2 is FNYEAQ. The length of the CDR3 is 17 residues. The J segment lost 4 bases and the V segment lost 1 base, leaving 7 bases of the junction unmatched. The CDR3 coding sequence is TGTGCCAGCAGCTTAGGGTTCGGGACAGGGACCACCGGGGAGCTGTTTTTT. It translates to CASSLGFGTGTTGELFF. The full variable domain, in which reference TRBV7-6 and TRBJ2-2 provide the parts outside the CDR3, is GAGVSQSPRYKVTKRGQDVALRCDPISGHVSLYWYRQALGQGPEFLTYFNYEAQQDKSGLPNDRFSAERPEGSISTLTIQRTEQRDSAMYRCASSLGFGTGTTGELFFGEGSRLTVL.

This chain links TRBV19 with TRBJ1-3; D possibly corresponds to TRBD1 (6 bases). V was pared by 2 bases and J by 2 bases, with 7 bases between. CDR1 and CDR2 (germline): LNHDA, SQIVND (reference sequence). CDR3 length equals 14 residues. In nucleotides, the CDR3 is TGTGCCAGTAGTATAAGGACAGCTGGAAACACCATATATTTT. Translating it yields CASSIRTAGNTIYF.

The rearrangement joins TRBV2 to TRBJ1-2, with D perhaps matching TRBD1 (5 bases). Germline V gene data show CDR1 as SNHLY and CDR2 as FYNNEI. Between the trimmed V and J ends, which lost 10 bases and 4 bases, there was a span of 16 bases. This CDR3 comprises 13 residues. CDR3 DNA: TGTGCCAACGAGCGGGACTCAAGCTATGGCTACACCTTC. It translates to CANERDSSYGYTF. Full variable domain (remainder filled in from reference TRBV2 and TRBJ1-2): EPEVTQTPSHQVTQMGQEVILRCVPISNHLYFYWYRQILGQKVEFLVSFYNNEISEKSEIFDDQFSVERPDGSNFTLKIRSTKLEDSAMYFCANERDSSYGYTFGSGTRLTVV.

The DNA of the CDR3 is TGTGCCAGCAGTGAATGGAGACAGGGGGCGGGCAATGAGCAGTTCTTC. It is translated as CASSEWRQGAGNEQFF. The chain joins TRBV25-1 to TRBJ2-1; 10 nucleotides agree with TRBD1. The germline gives CDR1 MGHDK, CDR2 SYGVNS. The CDR3 length is 16 residues. Trimming removed 1 base from V and 6 bases from J; junction bases left unmatched: 6.

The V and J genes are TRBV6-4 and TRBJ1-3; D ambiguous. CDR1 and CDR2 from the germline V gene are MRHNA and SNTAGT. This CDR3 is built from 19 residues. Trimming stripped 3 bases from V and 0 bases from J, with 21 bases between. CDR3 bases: TGTGCCAGCAGTGAACACCGGGGTGCAGCTACCTACTCTGGAAACACCATATATTTT. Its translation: CASSEHRGAATYSGNTIYF.

This CDR3 is CASSPGLGTGFEAFF. CDR3 in DNA: TGTGCCAGCAGCCCAGGGTTGGGGACAGGGTTTGAGGCTTTCTTT. This chain joins TRBV11-2 and TRBJ1-1, with TRBD1 matching over 9 bases. V shed 5 bases, J shed 11 bases, and the junction held 15 bases outside the gene matches. CDR3 size: 15 residues. Germline V gives CDR1 SGHAT, CDR2 FQNNGV.

DNA for the CDR3: TGCAGCGTTGTGGAGGGACGAAATGGCTACACCTTC. This gives the protein CSVVEGRNGYTF. The chain is built from TRBV29-1 and TRBJ1-2; maybe TRBD1 (5 bases). The germline V gene encodes CDR1 SQVTM and CDR2 ANQGSEA. V dropped 4 bases and J dropped 6 bases, with 12 bases sitting between them. The CDR3 has 12 residues.

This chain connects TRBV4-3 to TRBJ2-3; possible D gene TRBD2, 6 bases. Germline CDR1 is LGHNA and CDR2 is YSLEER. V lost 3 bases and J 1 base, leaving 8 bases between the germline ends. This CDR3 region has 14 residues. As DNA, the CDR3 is TGCGCCAGCAGCCAGGACTATGGCACAGATACGCAGTATTTT. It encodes CASSQDYGTDTQYF.

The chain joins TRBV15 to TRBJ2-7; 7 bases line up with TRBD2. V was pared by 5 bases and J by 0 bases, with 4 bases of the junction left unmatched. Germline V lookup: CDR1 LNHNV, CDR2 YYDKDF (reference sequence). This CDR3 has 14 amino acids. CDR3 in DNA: TGTGCCACCAGCCGAGGGAGGGCCTCCTACGAGCAGTACTTC. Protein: CATSRGRASYEQYF.

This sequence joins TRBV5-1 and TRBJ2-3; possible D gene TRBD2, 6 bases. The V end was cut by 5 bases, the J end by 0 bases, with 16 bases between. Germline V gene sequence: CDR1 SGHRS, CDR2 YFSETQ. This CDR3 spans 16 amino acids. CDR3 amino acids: CASRLVGGHSTDTQYF. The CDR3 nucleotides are TGCGCCAGCAGGCTGGTGGGGGGTCACAGCACAGATACGCAGTATTTT.

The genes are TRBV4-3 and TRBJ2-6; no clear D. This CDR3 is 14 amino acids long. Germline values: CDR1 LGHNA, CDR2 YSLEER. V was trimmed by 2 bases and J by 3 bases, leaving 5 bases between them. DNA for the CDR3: TGCGCCAGCAGCCAACTCTTTGGGGCCAACGTCCTGACTTTC. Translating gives CASSQLFGANVLTF.

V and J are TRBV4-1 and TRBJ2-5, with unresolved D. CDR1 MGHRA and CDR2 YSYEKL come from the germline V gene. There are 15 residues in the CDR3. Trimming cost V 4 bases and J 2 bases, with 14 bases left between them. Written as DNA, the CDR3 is TGCGCCAGCAGCCCCTCTAGGCCGAGTCAAGAGACCCAGTACTTC. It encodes CASSPSRPSQETQYF.

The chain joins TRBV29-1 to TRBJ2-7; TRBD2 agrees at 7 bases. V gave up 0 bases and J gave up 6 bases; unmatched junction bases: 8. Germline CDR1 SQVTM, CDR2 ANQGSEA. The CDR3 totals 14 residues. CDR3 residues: CSVEDALPGGEQYF. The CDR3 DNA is TGCAGCGTTGAAGACGCGCTGCCGGGGGGCGAGCAGTACTTC.